This T cell receptor beta chain derives from a study of shared clonotypes between healthy human individuals. Study-level information: Three plates each covered CD4 naive and memory; CD8 naive two, CD8 memory one.

TCRdb's table, derived via immunoSEQ multiplex PCR, lists solely in-frame clones and lacks some. The data hold 2 million to 2.5 million clones, with roughly 90% observed a single time. Only one count was recorded for this clone. Germline V gives CDR1 SGHVS, CDR2 FNYEAQ. V gave up 4 bases and J gave up 4 bases, with 13 bases separating them. This CDR3 comprises 15 residues. Sequenced sample: naive CD4+ T cells from PBMCs. This sample's subset: CD45RA+ positively selected. This sequence was found in a man younger than 35 in good health. Some clones in this sample may be carry-over from other donors' samples. The gene calls are TRBV7-6 and TRBJ2-2; the D is unclear. DNA for the CDR3: TGTGCCAGCAGCTCCGGGCAGCGCGCCACCGGGGAGCTGTTTTTT. Its protein product is CASSSGQRATGELFF.